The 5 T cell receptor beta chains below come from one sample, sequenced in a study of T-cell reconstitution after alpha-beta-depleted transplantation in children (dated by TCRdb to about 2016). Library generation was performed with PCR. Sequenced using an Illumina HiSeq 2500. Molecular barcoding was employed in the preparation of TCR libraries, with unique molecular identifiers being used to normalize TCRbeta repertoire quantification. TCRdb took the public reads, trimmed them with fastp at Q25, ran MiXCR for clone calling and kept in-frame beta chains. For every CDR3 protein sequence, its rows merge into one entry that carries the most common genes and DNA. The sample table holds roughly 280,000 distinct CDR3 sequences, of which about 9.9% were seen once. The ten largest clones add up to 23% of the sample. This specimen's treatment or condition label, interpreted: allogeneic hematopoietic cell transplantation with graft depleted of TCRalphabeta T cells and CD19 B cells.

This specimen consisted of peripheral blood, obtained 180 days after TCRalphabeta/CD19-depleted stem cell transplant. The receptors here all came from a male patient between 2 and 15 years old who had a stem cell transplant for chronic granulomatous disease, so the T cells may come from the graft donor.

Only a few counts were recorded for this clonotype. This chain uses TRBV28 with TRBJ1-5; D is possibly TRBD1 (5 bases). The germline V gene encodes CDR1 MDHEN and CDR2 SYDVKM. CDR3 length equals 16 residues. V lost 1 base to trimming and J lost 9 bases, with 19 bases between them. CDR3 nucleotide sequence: TGTGCCAGCAGTTTATCGAGACGGACGGAGGGACCGCCCCAGCATTTT. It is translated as CASSLSRRTEGPPQHF. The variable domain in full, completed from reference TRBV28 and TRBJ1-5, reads DVKVTQSSRYLVKRTGEKVFLECVQDMDHENMFWYRQDPGLGLRLIYFSYDVKMKEKGDIPEGYSVSREKKERFSLILESASTNQTSMYLCASSLSRRTEGPPQHFGDGTRLSIL.

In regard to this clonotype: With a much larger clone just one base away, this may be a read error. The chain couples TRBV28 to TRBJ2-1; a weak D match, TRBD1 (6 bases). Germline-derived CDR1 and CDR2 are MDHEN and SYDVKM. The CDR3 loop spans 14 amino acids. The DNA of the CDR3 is TGTGCCAGCGGAACAGGGATTTCCTACAATGAGCAGCTCTTC. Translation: CASGTGISYNEQLF. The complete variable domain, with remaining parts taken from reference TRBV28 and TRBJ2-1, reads DVKVTQSSRYLVKRTGEKVFLECVQDMDHENMFWYRQDPGLGLRLIYFSYDVKMKEKGDIPEGYSVSREKKERFSLILESASTNQTSMYLCASGTGISYNEQLFGPGTRLTVL.

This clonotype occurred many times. The DNA for the CDR3 is TGTGCCAGCAGCCCACTGAGCGGGAGGGGGTACGAGCAGTACTTC. It translates to CASSPLSGRGYEQYF. The chain couples TRBV9 to TRBJ2-7; 10 nucleotides line up with TRBD2. Looked up from germline, CDR1 is SGDLS and CDR2 is YYNGEE. The CDR3 has 15 amino acids. After removal of 4 bases from V and 4 bases from J, the junction contained 8 bases not matched to a gene.

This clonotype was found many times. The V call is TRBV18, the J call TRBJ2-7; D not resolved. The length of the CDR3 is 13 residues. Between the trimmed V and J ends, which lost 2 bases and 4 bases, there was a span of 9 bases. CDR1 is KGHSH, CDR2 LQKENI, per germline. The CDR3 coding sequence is TGTGCCAGCTCACCAGGGAACGCGTACGAGCAGTACTTC. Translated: CASSPGNAYEQYF. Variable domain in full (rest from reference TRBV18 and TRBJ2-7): NAGVMQNPRHLVRRRGQEARLRCSPMKGHSHVYWYRQLPEEGLKFMVYLQKENIIDESGMPKERFSAEFPKEGPSILRIQQVVRGDSAAYFCASSPGNAYEQYFGPGTRLTVT.

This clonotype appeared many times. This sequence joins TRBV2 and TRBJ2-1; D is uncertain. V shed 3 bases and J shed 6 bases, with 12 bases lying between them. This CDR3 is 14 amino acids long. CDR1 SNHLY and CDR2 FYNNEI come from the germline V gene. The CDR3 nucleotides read TGTGCCAGCAGTGACCTCTTGCGAGGCAATGAGCAGTTCTTC. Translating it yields CASSDLLRGNEQFF.